The source of this T cell receptor beta chain is a study of T cell changes during pregnancy in multiple sclerosis. Method: immunoSEQ multiplex PCR; TCRdb's copy keeps in-frame clones and lacks some. The sample holds 30,000 to 40,000 clones, nearly 90% seen once. CDR3 length: 15 amino acids. Looked up from germline, CDR1 is MNHEY and CDR2 is SMNVEV (reference sequence). V was clipped by 6 bases and J by 9 bases; unmatched bases: 5. This specimen consisted of CD4+ T cells from peripheral blood mononuclear cells, obtained in the second trimester of pregnancy. This clonotype was obtained from a female donor with multiple sclerosis, enrolled in a pregnancy study. This chain uses TRBV27 with TRBJ2-1, with 16 bases that match TRBD2. The CDR3 bases are TGTGCCAGCAGAGGGACTAGCGGGAGGGCCCTTGAGCAGTTCTTC. It specifies CASRGTSGRALEQFF.